The clone carrying this T cell receptor (beta chain) was recorded a few times. These data originate in a study of blood T cell repertoires in COVID-19. Original analysis: Amplified reference gene primers provided the basis for estimating nucleated cell counts. Measured with immunoSEQ multiplex PCR; TCRdb has only the in-frame clones, and not every one. That table gives V, J and clone size, and the DNA gave D and trimming. The sample gives 88,000 or so clones, around 79% of which show up once; roughly 24% is in the top ten. The germline V gene encodes CDR1 MDHEN and CDR2 SYDVKM. The CDR3 is made up of 13 amino acids. Trimming took 3 bases from V and 1 from J, leaving 6 bases between them.

The rearrangement uses TRBV28 and TRBJ2-5; D remains ambiguous. The origin of this receptor is a human donor in a cohort sampled during active COVID-19. Sequencing used peripheral blood. The CDR3: CASSLSSQETQYF. CDR3 nucleotides: TGTGCCAGCAGTTTGAGTTCCCAAGAGACCCAGTACTTC. The full variable domain, with the rest looked up from reference TRBV28 and TRBJ2-5, is DVKVTQSSRYLVKRTGEKVFLECVQDMDHENMFWYRQDPGLGLRLIYFSYDVKMKEKGDIPEGYSVSREKKERFSLILESASTNQTSMYLCASSLSSQETQYFGPGTRLLVL.